The clone carrying this T cell receptor (beta chain) was seen repeatedly, ten times or more. Antigen unknown. From the RT-PCR reads, TCRdb called clonotypes with MiXCR, one entry per CDR3 protein. The table lists about 150,000 distinct CDR3 sequences, approximately 12% of them singletons. This record comes from a study of response to subunit inactivated influenza vaccine. General study findings and limits: Each seasonal influenza vaccination, the authors suggested, recruits few new T cells.

The V and J ends lost 1 base and 1 base respectively, with 7 bases between them. The CDR3 runs to 14 residues. The chain has TRBV12-3 or TRBV12-4 and TRBJ2-5; D may be TRBD2 (5 bases). Specimen: CD8+ T cells sorted from PBMCs, collected approximately 25 months after vaccination. The receptor comes from a man aged 50-75 years who received an inactivated influenza vaccine. This chain's CDR3 is CASSLEGAQETQYF. The DNA of the CDR3 is TGTGCCAGCAGTTTAGAGGGAGCCCAAGAGACCCAGTACTTC.